This T cell receptor beta chain was found in a study of T cells in Graves' hyperthyroidism and ophthalmopathy. The study's findings and limits: Blood also carried most thyroid clonotypes expanded above 0.001. Ophthalmopathy onset followed model prediction by a median approximately seven months.

The CDR3 extends over 12 amino acids. From germline, CDR1 is MDHEN and CDR2 SYDVKM. V was pared by 5 bases and J by 5 bases, with 9 bases between. RNA transcripts yielded amplified TCR beta CDR3 regions. Primed by the HTBI set, a first-round RT-PCR was run on the TCR CDR3. TCRdb re-analysed the multiplex PCR reads in MiXCR, keeping a single row per CDR3 protein. The table has some 560,000 distinct CDR3 sequences, 13% to 15% seen once. Uncontrolled infection, other autoimmune disease, pregnancy or lactation excluded patients. Fresh peripheral blood, approximately 10 ml, was the source of the PBMCs. This clonotype was detected ten times or more. Its antigen is still unknown.

The clonotype originates from a middle-aged woman with Graves' hyperthyroidism. The chain joins TRBV28 to TRBJ2-5; D may be TRBD1 (5 bases). Sample: blood. DNA of the CDR3: TGTGCCAGCAGTAGGAAGGGGGAGACCCAGTACTTC. Residues: CASSRKGETQYF.